This entry is about one T cell receptor beta chain. Its cognate antigen is unknown. V lost 11 bases and J lost 4, with 14 bases in between. The germline V gene has CDR1 MNHEY and CDR2 SMNVEV (reference sequence). The CDR3 covers 12 residues. The data are from a study of identifying expanded T cells in peripheral blood. Study conclusions and caveats: Across healthy donors, higher total template counts meant significantly greater approximately two-week count variance.

Clones were sequenced by immunoSEQ multiplex PCR, and TCRdb holds only the in-frame ones, with some missing. The sample has more than 45,000 clones, about nine tenths seen once. The sequencing input was blood. The source of this sequence is a person aged 18-70 years in good health. The rearrangement links TRBV27 to TRBJ1-2; perhaps TRBD1 as D (5 bases). The CDR3: CAAADRVYGYTF. The CDR3 DNA follows: TGTGCCGCAGCCGACAGAGTCTATGGCTACACCTTC.